This TCR beta chain was sequenced during a study of blood T cell repertoires in COVID-19. The CDR3 loop spans 13 amino acids. V lost 5 bases and J 8 bases, leaving 10 bases between the germline ends. Germline CDR1 reads MNHEY; CDR2 reads SVGAGI. The authors' processing: Reference gene primer amplification in the assay estimated nucleated cell counts. Clones were read by immunoSEQ multiplex PCR, and TCRdb kept only the in-frame ones, dropping some. V and J calls and clone size are copied from that table; D and trimming were computed from the DNA. The sample gives over 200,000 clones, 87% of which show up once; over 9.5% is in the top ten.

The receptor was isolated from a woman aged 18-29 years who had recovered from COVID-19. The rearrangement links TRBV6-5 to TRBJ1-6; D not certain. What was sequenced was peripheral blood. This CDR3 reads CASSPTLYSPLHF. In nucleotides, the CDR3 is TGTGCCAGCAGTCCAACCCTATATTCACCCCTCCACTTT.